The present T cell receptor beta chain was sequenced within a study of OX40 agonist ivuxolimab in advanced cancers. Study-wide results and caveats: Several nonresponders also turned out to have low normalized T-cell clonal expansion.

A single count supports this clone. Its matching antigen is unknown. The CDR3 has 16 residues. The V and J ends lost 2 bases and 7 bases, in that order; junction bases with no gene match: 8. Germline-derived CDR1 and CDR2 are MNHEY and SMNVEV (reference sequence). Libraries were prepared by immunoSEQ multiplex PCR; TCRdb keeps only in-frame clonotypes and omits some of them. This sample has tens of thousands of clones, with 80% to 95% found just once. Blood draws occurred at baseline, cycle 4 day 1, and cycle 7 day 1. The sample consisted of CD4+ or CD8+ T cells sorted from blood, taken in a trial of the OX40 agonist ivuxolimab. The chain links TRBV27 to TRBJ2-1; 10 bases agree with TRBD2. The sequence derives from an adult with an advanced solid tumor such as melanoma, head and neck, liver or kidney cancer. The CDR3, as DNA: TGTGCCAGCAGTTTAATCGGAGCGGGAGGGCCAAATGAGCAGTTCTTC. This translates into CASSLIGAGGPNEQFF.